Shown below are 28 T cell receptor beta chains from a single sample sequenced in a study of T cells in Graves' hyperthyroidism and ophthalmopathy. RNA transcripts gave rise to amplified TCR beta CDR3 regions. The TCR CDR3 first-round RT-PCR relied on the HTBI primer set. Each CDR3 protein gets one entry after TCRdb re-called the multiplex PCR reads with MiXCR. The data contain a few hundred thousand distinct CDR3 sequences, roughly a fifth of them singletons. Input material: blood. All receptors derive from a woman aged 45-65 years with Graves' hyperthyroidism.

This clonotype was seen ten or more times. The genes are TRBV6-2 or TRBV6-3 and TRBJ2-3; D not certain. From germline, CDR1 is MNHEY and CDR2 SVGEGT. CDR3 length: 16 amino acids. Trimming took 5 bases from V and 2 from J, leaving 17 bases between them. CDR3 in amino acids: CASSVDRNPITDTQYF. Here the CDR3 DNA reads TGTGCCAGCAGTGTGGACCGAAACCCCATCACAGATACGCAGTATTTT.

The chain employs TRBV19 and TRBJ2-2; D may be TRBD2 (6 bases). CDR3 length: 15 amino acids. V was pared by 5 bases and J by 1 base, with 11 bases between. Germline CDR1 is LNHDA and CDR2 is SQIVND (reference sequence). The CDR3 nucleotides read TGTGCCAGTAGTCGGGGGACTTTGAACACCGGGGAGCTGTTTTTT. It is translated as CASSRGTLNTGELFF.

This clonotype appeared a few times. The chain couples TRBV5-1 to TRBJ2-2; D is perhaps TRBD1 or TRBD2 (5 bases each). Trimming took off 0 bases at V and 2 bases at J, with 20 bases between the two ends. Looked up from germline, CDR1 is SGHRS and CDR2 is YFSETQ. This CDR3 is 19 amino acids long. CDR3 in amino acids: CASSLDRRSVGANTGELFF. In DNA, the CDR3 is TGCGCCAGCAGCTTGGATCGTAGAAGTGTCGGGGCAAACACCGGGGAGCTGTTTTTT.

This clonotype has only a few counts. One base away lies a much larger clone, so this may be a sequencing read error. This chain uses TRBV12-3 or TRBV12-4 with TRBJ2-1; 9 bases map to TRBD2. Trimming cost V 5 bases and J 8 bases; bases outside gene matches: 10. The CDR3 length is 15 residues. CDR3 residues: CASSPLAGADDEQFF. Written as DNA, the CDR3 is TGTGCCAGCAGTCCTTTAGCGGGGGCTGACGATGAGCAGTTCTTC.

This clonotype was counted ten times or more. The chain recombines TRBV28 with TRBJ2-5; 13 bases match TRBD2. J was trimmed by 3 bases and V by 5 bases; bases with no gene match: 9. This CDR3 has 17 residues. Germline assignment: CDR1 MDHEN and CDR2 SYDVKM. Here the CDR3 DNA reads TGTGCCAGCAGTCCCCCACCCGGGACTAGCGGGAAAGAGACCCAGTACTTC. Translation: CASSPPPGTSGKETQYF.

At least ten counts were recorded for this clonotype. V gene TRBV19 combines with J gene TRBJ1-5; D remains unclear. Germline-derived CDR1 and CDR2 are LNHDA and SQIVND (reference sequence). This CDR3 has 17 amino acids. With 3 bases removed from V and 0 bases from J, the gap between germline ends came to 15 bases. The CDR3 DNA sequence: TGTGCCAGTAGTATTAAGGCAGATGGGCATAGCAATCAGCCCCAGCATTTT. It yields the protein CASSIKADGHSNQPQHF.

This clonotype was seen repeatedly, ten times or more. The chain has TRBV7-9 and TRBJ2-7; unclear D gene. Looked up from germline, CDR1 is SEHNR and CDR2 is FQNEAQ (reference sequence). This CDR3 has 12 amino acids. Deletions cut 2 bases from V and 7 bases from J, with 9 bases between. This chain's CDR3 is CASSLPGREQYF. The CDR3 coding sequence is TGTGCCAGCAGCTTACCCGGGCGGGAGCAGTACTTC.

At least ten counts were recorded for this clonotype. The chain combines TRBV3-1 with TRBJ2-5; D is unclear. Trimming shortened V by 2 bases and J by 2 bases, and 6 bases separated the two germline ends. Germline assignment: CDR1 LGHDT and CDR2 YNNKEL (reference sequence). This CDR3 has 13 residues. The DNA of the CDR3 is TGTGCCAGCAGCCAAACACCACAAGAGACCCAGTACTTC. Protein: CASSQTPQETQYF.

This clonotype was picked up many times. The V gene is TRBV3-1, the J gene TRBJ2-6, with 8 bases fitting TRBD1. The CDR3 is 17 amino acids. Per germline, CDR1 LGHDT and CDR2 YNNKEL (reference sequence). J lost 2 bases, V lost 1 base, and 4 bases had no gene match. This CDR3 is CASSQGQGAAGANVLTF. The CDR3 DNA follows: TGTGCCAGCAGCCAAGGGCAGGGGGCTGCTGGGGCCAACGTCCTGACTTTC. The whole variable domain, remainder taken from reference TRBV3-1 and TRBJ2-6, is DTAVSQTPKYLVTQMGNDKSIKCEQNLGHDTMYWYKQDSKKFLKIMFSYNNKELIINETVPNRFSPKSPDKAHLNLHINSLELGDSAVYFCASSQGQGAAGANVLTFGAGSRLTVL.

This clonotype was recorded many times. For the CDR3, the DNA is TGTGCCAGCTCACCAGACCCTTCGGGAGAGCAGTACTTC. This translates into CASSPDPSGEQYF. The V gene is TRBV18, the J gene TRBJ2-7; D possibly corresponds to TRBD2 (5 bases). V was pared by 2 bases and J by 7 bases, with 12 bases between. CDR3 size: 13 residues. Germline V gene sequence: CDR1 KGHSH, CDR2 LQKENI.

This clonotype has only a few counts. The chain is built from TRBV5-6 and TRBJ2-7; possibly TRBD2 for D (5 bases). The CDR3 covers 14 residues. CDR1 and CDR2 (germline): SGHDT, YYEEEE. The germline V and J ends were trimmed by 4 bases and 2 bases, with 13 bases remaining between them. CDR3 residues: CASSPGLDAYEQYF. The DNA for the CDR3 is TGTGCCAGCAGCCCAGGACTTGACGCCTACGAGCAGTACTTC. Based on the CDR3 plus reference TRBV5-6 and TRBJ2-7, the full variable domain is DAGVTQSPTHLIKTRGQQVTLRCSPKSGHDTVSWYQQALGQGPQFIFQYYEEEERQRGNFPDRFSGHQFPNYSSELNVNALLLGDSALYLCASSPGLDAYEQYFGPGTRLTVT.

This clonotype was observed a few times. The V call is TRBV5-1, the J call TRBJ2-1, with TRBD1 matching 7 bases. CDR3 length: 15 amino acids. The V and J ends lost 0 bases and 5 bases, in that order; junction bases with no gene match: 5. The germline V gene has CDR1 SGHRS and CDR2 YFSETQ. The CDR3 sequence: CASSLVGRGHNEQFF. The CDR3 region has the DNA TGCGCCAGCAGCTTGGTGGGTAGGGGGCACAATGAGCAGTTCTTC.

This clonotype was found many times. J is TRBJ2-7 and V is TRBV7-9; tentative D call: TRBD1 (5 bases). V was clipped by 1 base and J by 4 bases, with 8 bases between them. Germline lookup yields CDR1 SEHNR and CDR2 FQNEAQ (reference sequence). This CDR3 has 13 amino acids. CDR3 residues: CASSLGTIYEQYF. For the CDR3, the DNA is TGTGCCAGCAGCTTAGGGACAATTTACGAGCAGTACTTC.

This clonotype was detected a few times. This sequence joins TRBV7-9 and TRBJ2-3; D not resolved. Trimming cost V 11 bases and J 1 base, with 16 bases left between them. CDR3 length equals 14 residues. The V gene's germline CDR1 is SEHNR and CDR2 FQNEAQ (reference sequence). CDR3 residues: CASGGEGGTDTQYF. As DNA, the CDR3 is TGTGCCTCCGGTGGAGAAGGAGGCACAGATACGCAGTATTTT. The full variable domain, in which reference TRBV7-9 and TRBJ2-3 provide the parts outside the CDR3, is DTGVSQNPRHKITKRGQNVTFRCDPISEHNRLYWYRQTLGQGPEFLTYFQNEAQLEKSRLLSDRFSAERPKGSFSTLEIQRTEQGDSAMYLCASGGEGGTDTQYFGPGTRLTVL.

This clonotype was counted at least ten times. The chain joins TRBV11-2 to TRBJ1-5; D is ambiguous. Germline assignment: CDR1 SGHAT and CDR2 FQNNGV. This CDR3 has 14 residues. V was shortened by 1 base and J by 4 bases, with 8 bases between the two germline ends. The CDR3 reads CASSLAGRNQPQHF. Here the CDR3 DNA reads TGTGCCAGCAGCTTAGCCGGGAGGAATCAGCCCCAGCATTTT.

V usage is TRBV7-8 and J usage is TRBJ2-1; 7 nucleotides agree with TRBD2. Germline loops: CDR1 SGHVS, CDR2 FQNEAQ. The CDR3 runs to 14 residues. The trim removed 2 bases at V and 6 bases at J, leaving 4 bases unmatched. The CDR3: CASSLTRGSNEQFF. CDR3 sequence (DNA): TGTGCCAGCAGCTTAACGCGGGGGAGCAATGAGCAGTTCTTC.

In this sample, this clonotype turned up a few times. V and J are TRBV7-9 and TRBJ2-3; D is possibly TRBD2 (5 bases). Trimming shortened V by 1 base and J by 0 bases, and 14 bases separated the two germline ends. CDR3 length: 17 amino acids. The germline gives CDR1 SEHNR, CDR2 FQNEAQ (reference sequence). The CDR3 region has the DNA TGTGCCAGCAGCTTAGATCGGGGTGCGGCTAGCACAGATACGCAGTATTTT. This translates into CASSLDRGAASTDTQYF.

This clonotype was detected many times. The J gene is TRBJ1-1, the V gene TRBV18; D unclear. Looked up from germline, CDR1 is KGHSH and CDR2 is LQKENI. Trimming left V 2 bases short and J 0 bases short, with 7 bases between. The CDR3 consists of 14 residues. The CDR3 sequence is CASSPEHLNTEAFF. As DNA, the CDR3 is TGTGCCAGCTCACCAGAACATTTGAACACTGAAGCTTTCTTT.

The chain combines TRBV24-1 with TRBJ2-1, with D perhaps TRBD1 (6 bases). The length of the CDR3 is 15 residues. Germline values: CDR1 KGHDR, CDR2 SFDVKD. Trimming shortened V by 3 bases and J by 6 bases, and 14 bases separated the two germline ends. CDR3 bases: TGTGCCACCAGTGATACAGGGATTGCGGGCAATGAGCAGTTCTTC. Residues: CATSDTGIAGNEQFF.

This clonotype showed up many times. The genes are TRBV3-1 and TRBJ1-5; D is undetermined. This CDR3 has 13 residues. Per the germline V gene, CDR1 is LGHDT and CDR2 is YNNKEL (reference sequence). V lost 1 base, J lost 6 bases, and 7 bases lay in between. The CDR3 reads CASSQVGVQPQHF. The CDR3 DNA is TGTGCCAGCAGCCAAGTAGGCGTTCAGCCCCAGCATTTT.

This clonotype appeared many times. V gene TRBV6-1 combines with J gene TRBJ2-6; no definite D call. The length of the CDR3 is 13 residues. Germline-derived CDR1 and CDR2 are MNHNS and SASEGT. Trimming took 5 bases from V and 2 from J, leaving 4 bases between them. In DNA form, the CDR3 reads TGTGCCAGCAGTACGACTGGGGCCAACGTCCTGACTTTC. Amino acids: CASSTTGANVLTF.

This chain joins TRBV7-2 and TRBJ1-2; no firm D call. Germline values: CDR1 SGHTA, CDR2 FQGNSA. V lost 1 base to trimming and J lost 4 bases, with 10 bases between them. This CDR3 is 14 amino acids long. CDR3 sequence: CASSLDGGLYGYTF. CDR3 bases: TGTGCCAGCAGCTTAGATGGAGGACTCTATGGCTACACCTTC.

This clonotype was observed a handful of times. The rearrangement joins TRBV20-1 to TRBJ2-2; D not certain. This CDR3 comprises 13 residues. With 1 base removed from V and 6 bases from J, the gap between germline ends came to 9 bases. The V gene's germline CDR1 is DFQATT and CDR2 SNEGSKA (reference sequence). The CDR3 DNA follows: TGCAGTGCTAGAGGTCCTTGGGCCGGGGAGCTGTTTTTT. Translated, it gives CSARGPWAGELFF.

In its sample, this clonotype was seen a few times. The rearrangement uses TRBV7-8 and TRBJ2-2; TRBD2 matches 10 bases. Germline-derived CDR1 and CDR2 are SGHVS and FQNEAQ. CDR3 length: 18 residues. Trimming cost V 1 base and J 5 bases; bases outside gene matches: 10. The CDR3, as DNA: TGTGCCAGCAGCTTAGTAGGCAGGCTAGCGGGGGTAACCGGGGAGCTGTTTTTT. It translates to CASSLVGRLAGVTGELFF.

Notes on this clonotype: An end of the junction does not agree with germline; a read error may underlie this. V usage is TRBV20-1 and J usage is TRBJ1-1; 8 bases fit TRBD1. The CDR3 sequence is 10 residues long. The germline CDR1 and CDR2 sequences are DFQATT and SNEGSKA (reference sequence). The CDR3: CSADRDRYLF. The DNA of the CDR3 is TGCAGTGCTGACCGGGACAGGTACCTCTTT.

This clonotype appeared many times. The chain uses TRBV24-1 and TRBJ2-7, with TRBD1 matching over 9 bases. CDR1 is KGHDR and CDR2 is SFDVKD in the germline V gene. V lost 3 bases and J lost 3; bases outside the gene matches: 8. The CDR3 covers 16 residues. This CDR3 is CATSDAREDRGYEQYF. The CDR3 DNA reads TGTGCCACCAGTGATGCCCGGGAGGACAGGGGCTACGAGCAGTACTTC.

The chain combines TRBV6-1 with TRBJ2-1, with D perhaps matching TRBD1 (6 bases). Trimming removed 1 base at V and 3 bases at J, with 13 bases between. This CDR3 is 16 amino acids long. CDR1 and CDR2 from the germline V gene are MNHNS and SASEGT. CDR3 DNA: TGTGCCAGCAGTGAAGAAGGGGGTACTCTCTACAATGAGCAGTTCTTC. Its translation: CASSEEGGTLYNEQFF.

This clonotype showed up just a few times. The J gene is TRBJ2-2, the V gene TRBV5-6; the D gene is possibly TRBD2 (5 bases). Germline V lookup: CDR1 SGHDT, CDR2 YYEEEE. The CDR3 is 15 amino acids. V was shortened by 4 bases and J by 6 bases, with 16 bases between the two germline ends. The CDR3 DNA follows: TGTGCCAGCAGCCCCCGCAGGAGGTGGGCCGGGGAGCTGTTTTTT. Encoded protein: CASSPRRRWAGELFF.